This T cell receptor (beta chain) was sequenced for a study of identical twins. General study points: Alpha sequences that were out-of-frame and twin-shared showed an excess of low generation probability.

This clonotype has just a few counts. The antigen is not known. One entry per CDR3 protein results from TCRdb running MiXCR on the 5' RACE reads. The sample has some 570,000 distinct CDR3 sequences, about a fifth seen once. Germline V gene data show CDR1 as ENHRY and CDR2 as SYGVKD. The CDR3 has 13 amino acids. J gave up 10 bases and V 9 bases, and 8 bases lay outside the gene matches. A further study also used this sample, focusing on yellow fever vaccine responses in identical twins.

The sequenced sample was CD4+ T cells sorted from blood. The rearrangement uses TRBV10-3 and TRBJ2-1, with TRBD2 matching over 11 bases. This sequence originates from a woman under 30 in good health. CDR3 nucleotides: TGTGCCATAGGACTAGCGGGTTCCTTGGAGCAGTTCTTC. This encodes CAIGLAGSLEQFF.